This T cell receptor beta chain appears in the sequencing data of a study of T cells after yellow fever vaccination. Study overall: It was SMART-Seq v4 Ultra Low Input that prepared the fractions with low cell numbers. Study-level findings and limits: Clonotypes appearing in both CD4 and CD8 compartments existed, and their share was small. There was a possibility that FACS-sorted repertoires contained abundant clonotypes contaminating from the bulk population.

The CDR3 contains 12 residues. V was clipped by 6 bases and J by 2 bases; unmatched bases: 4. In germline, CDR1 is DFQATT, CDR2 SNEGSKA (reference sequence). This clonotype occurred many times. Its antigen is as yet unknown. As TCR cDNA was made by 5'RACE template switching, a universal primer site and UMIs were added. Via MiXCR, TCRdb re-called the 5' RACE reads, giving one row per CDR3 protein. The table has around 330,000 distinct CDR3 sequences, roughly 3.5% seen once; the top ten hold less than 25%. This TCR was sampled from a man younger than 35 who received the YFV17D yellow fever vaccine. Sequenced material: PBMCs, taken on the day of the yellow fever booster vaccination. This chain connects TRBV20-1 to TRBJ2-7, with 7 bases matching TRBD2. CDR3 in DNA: TGCAGTGCGAGGGAGGGGACCTACGAGCAGTACTTC. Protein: CSAREGTYEQYF.